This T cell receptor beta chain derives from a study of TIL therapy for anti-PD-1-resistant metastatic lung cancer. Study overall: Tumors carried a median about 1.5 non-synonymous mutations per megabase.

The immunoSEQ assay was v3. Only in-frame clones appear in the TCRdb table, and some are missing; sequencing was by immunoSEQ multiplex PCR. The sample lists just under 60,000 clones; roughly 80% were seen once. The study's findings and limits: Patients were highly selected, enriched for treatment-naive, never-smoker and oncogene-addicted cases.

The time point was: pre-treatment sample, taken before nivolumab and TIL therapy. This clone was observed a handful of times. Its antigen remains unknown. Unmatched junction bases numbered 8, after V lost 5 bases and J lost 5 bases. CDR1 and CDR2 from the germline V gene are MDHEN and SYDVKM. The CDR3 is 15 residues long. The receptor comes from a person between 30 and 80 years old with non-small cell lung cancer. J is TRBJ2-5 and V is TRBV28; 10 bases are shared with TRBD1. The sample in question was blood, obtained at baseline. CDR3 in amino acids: CASSTGTGVLETQYF. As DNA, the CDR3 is TGTGCCAGCAGTACCGGGACAGGGGTATTGGAGACCCAGTACTTC.